Listed below are T cell receptor beta chains from one sample, sequenced in a study of T cells in Graves' hyperthyroidism and ophthalmopathy. One entry per CDR3 protein results from TCRdb running MiXCR on the multiplex PCR reads. The sample includes over 700,000 distinct CDR3 sequences, roughly 37% of them seen just once. Sequencing used blood. The receptor set was obtained from a man aged 18 to 29 with Graves' hyperthyroidism. CDR3s include the opening cysteine and the closing phenylalanine or tryptophan. Each record gives: D gene, clone size, J gene, V gene, CDR3 protein, CDR3 DNA. A D gene is named only where the DNA matches it firmly. Size tells how often a clone was seen (once, few, many) or the class of an expanded clone, and some rows leave it out.

>-|-|TRBJ1-1|TRBV12-3/TRBV12-4
CASSKPQGFRTTEAFF
TGTGCCAGCAGTAAGCCACAGGGATTCCGGACCACTGAAGCTTTCTTT
>-|-|TRBJ1-1|TRBV20-1
CSARDTGATHTEAFF
TGCAGTGCTAGAGATACCGGGGCCACCCACACTGAAGCTTTCTTT
>-|-|TRBJ2-7|TRBV19
CASSFSRDFSYEQYF
TGTGCCAGCAGCTTTTCCCGGGACTTCTCCTACGAGCAGTACTTC
>-|-|TRBJ1-4|TRBV5-1
CASSLASLGGKLFF
TGCGCCAGCAGCTTGGCCTCCTTGGGAGGAAAACTGTTTTTT
>TRBD1|-|TRBJ1-1|TRBV12-3/TRBV12-4
CASSDPGQGDTEAFF
TGTGCCAGCAGCGATCCGGGACAGGGCGACACTGAAGCTTTCTTT
>-|many|TRBJ2-7|TRBV20-1
CSAVSSYEQYF
TGCAGTGCTGTCAGTTCCTACGAGCAGTACTTC
>-|many|TRBJ2-7|TRBV12-3/TRBV12-4
CASSLGLGEQYF
TGTGCCAGCAGTTTGGGATTGGGCGAGCAGTACTTC
>-|-|TRBJ1-1|TRBV29-1
CSVEGHLNTEAFF
TGCAGCGTTGAAGGACACTTGAACACTGAAGCTTTCTTT
>-|-|TRBJ2-7|TRBV10-3
CATEDLSYEQYF
TGTGCCACCGAGGACCTCTCCTACGAGCAGTACTTC
>-|many|TRBJ1-2|TRBV10-1
CASSESGDRGYTF
TGCGCCAGCAGTGAGTCTGGGGACCGTGGCTACACCTTC
>TRBD1|many|TRBJ2-7|TRBV29-1
CSIRQGAYEQYF
TGCAGCATCCGACAGGGGGCTTACGAGCAGTACTTC
>TRBD2|-|TRBJ2-2|TRBV7-9
CASSPSSGHTGELFF
TGTGCCAGCAGCCCTTCTAGCGGTCACACCGGGGAGCTGTTTTTT
>-|-|TRBJ2-2|TRBV15
CATSRVPGELFF
TGTGCCACCAGCAGAGTCCCCGGGGAGCTGTTTTTT
>-|many|TRBJ2-2|TRBV2
CASGGTGELFF
TGTGCCAGCGGGGGCACCGGGGAGCTGTTTTTT
>-|-|TRBJ2-5|TRBV7-9
CASSVTGSTETQYF
TGTGCCAGCAGCGTTACGGGGTCCACAGAGACCCAGTACTTC
>-|few|TRBJ2-6|TRBV4-3
CASSLGWGSTGANVLTF
TGCGCCAGCAGCCTCGGATGGGGTTCGACTGGGGCCAACGTCCTGACTTTC
>-|-|TRBJ1-3|TRBV7-9
CASSFAFAGNTIYF
TGTGCCAGCAGCTTCGCCTTCGCAGGAAACACCATATATTTT
>-|many|TRBJ1-1|TRBV6-6
CASSYGGVNTEAFF
TGTGCCAGCAGTTACGGTGGGGTGAACACTGAAGCTTTCTTT
>-|once|TRBJ2-6|TRBV7-6
CASSSQGDSGANVLTF
TGTGCCAGCAGCAGCCAGGGCGACTCTGGGGCCAACGTCCTGACTTTC
>TRBD2|-|TRBJ2-2|TRBV6-2/TRBV6-3
CASPSSGSTGELFF
TGTGCCAGCCCTTCTAGCGGGAGCACCGGGGAGCTGTTTTTT
>-|many|TRBJ2-7|TRBV15
CATSRDAVGEQYF
TGTGCCACCAGCAGAGACGCGGTGGGGGAGCAGTACTTC
>-|-|TRBJ2-2|TRBV29-1
CSITGSNTGELFF
TGCAGCATTACGGGATCCAACACCGGGGAGCTGTTTTTT
>-|-|TRBJ2-2|TRBV5-6
CASSFDRPTGELFF
TGTGCCAGCAGCTTTGACAGGCCCACCGGGGAGCTGTTTTTT
>-|-|TRBJ2-7|TRBV12-3/TRBV12-4
CASSLSLEQGIAYEQYF
TGTGCCAGCAGTTTATCCCTTGAACAGGGAATCGCCTACGAGCAGTACTTC
>TRBD1|many|TRBJ2-7|TRBV7-2
CASSSRTGSYEQYF
TGTGCCAGCAGCTCGCGGACAGGGTCCTACGAGCAGTACTTC
>TRBD1|-|TRBJ1-5|TRBV13
CASSVGQGGGQPQHF
TGTGCCAGCAGCGTGGGACAGGGAGGCGGGCAGCCCCAGCATTTT
>TRBD2|many|TRBJ2-2|TRBV19
CASAPAGGWTGELFF
TGTGCCAGTGCCCCGGCGGGAGGATGGACCGGGGAGCTGTTTTTT
>TRBD2|-|TRBJ2-7|TRBV6-5
CASSCGRAGEQYF
TGTGCCAGCAGTTGCGGGAGGGCCGGCGAGCAGTACTTC
>TRBD1|once|TRBJ2-5|TRBV28
CANSPKGARETQYF
TGTGCCAACAGTCCTAAGGGGGCCAGGGAGACCCAGTACTTC
>-|-|TRBJ2-7|TRBV7-2
CASSPRGDSRYEQYF
TGTGCCAGCAGTCCTAGGGGGGATAGTAGGTACGAGCAGTACTTC
>-|many|TRBJ2-2|TRBV7-8
CASSLEPGIGELFF
TGTGCCAGCAGCTTAGAGCCCGGGATCGGGGAGCTGTTTTTT
>-|-|TRBJ2-7|TRBV4-1
CASSQEGGGTSYEQYF
TGCGCCAGCAGCCAAGAGGGAGGGGGAACCTCCTACGAGCAGTACTTC
>-|-|TRBJ2-2|TRBV12-5
CASGHGGAGELFF
TGTGCTAGTGGCCATGGGGGCGCCGGGGAGCTGTTTTTT
>-|-|TRBJ1-1|TRBV29-1
CSVRGKKRTEAFF
TGCAGCGTGCGGGGGAAGAAGCGAACTGAAGCTTTCTTT
>TRBD1|-|TRBJ2-5|TRBV7-9
CASSHWDSKETQYF
TGTGCCAGCAGCCATTGGGACAGCAAGGAGACCCAGTACTTC
>-|many|TRBJ1-1|TRBV20-1
CSARDSEAFF
TGCAGTGCTAGAGATTCGGAAGCTTTCTTT
>-|-|TRBJ2-7|TRBV9
CASSVVPGTGEQYF
TGTGCCAGCAGCGTAGTCCCGGGAACGGGGGAGCAGTACTTC
>TRBD1|-|TRBJ2-7|TRBV5-1
CASSSQGASSYEQYF
TGCGCCAGCAGCTCACAGGGGGCGAGTTCCTACGAGCAGTACTTC
>-|-|TRBJ2-1|TRBV10-3
CAISRDGYNEQFF
TGTGCCATCAGTAGGGACGGTTACAATGAGCAGTTCTTC
>TRBD1|many|TRBJ1-2|TRBV2
CASTPGGGYGYTF
TGTGCCAGCACCCCAGGGGGTGGCTATGGCTACACCTTC
>-|-|TRBJ2-2|TRBV7-8
CASSLFRGQMAGELFF
TGTGCCAGCAGCTTATTCCGGGGGCAAATGGCCGGGGAGCTGTTTTTT
>-|-|TRBJ2-2|TRBV19
CASSTTGTFTGELFF
TGTGCCAGTAGTACCACGGGAACTTTCACCGGGGAGCTGTTTTTT
>TRBD1|-|TRBJ1-1|TRBV20-1
CSAPGQGADTEAFF
TGCAGTGCTCCCGGACAGGGGGCGGACACTGAAGCTTTCTTT
>TRBD1|-|TRBJ1-1|TRBV5-6
CASSRGHSRGTEAFF
TGTGCCAGCAGCCGGGGCCACTCCAGGGGGACTGAAGCTTTCTTT
>TRBD1|-|TRBJ1-1|TRBV25-1
CASSQELWTGGNTEAFF
TGTGCCAGCAGCCAAGAATTATGGACAGGGGGTAACACTGAAGCTTTCTTT
>-|few|TRBJ2-2|TRBV29-1
CSGGVAPGELFF
TGCAGCGGCGGGGTAGCGCCCGGGGAGCTGTTTTTT
>-|many|TRBJ1-1|TRBV7-2
CASPTGGTPEAFF
TGTGCCAGCCCGACCGGGGGTACCCCTGAAGCTTTCTTT
>-|-|TRBJ1-5|TRBV29-1
CSVAAGERQPQHF
TGCAGCGTTGCGGCAGGGGAACGTCAGCCCCAGCATTTT
>-|many|TRBJ2-7|TRBV7-9
CASSLATTSTYEQYF
TGTGCCAGCAGCTTAGCCACTACTAGCACCTACGAGCAGTACTTC
>TRBD1|-|TRBJ2-5|TRBV7-9
CASSPPGQTEETQYF
TGTGCCAGCAGCCCCCCGGGACAGACAGAAGAGACCCAGTACTTC
>TRBD1|many|TRBJ1-4|TRBV10-3
CAISDQDRAKEKLFF
TGTGCCATCAGTGACCAGGACAGGGCCAAGGAAAAACTGTTTTTT
>TRBD2|-|TRBJ2-5|TRBV6-6
CAISGETSGQETQYF
TGTGCCATCAGTGGGGAGACTAGCGGCCAAGAGACCCAGTACTTC
>TRBD1|many|TRBJ1-1|TRBV10-3
CAIKGQGIGNTEAFF
TGTGCCATCAAGGGACAGGGAATAGGGAACACTGAAGCTTTCTTT
>-|-|TRBJ2-3|TRBV7-6
CASSLGNSGGITDTQYF
TGTGCCAGCAGCTTAGGGAATTCGGGGGGCATCACAGATACGCAGTATTTT
>-|many|TRBJ1-1|TRBV29-1
CSVAENMNTEAFF
TGCAGCGTTGCAGAGAATATGAACACTGAAGCTTTCTTT
>TRBD1|-|TRBJ2-7|TRBV19
CASKNRDRDRYEQYF
TGTGCCAGTAAAAACCGGGACAGGGATCGCTACGAGCAGTACTTC
>TRBD2|once|TRBJ2-5|TRBV2
CASSEGTSGVGETQYF
TGTGCCAGCAGTGAAGGGACTAGCGGGGTAGGGGAGACCCAGTACTTC
>-|few|TRBJ2-5|TRBV12-3/TRBV12-4
CASLRAEYQETQYF
TGTGCCAGCCTGAGGGCGGAGTACCAAGAGACCCAGTACTTC
>TRBD1|few|TRBJ1-1|TRBV7-9
CASSDGTGGEYTEAFF
TGTGCCAGCAGCGACGGGACAGGGGGCGAATACACTGAAGCTTTCTTT
>-|many|TRBJ2-5|TRBV6-5
CASSSGGSQETQYF
TGTGCCAGCAGCTCGGGGGGCAGCCAAGAGACCCAGTACTTC